These 32 T cell receptor beta chains were all obtained from the same sample, sequenced in a study of T cell clonality in common variable immunodeficiency. General study results and limits: Reportedly, TCR beta sequences from common variable immunodeficiency showed fewer deletions and N-nucleotide insertions.

Only in-frame clones appear in the TCRdb table, and some are missing; sequencing was by immunoSEQ multiplex PCR. Recorded here are about 17,000 clones, with no singletons, and the ten leading clones hold approximately 15%. These receptors have no known antigen. The source material was peripheral blood mononuclear cells. These receptors were collected from a human donor with common variable immunodeficiency.

This clone has more than one count but fewer than ten. The sequenced fragment ends 3 residues before the CDR3 boundary, so the rest is inferred from the germline J gene. Other DNA sequences from this sample encode an identical CDR3 as well. This sequence joins TRBV7-6 and TRBJ1-6; 7 bases map to TRBD1. This CDR3 spans 13 amino acids. The trim removed 6 bases at V and 10 bases at J, leaving 6 bases unmatched. Germline-derived CDR1 and CDR2 are SGHVS and FNYEAQ. CDR3 residues: CASRQGTGSPLHF. The covered CDR3 bases are TGTGCCAGCAGACAGGGGACGGGGTCACCC.

Many counts were recorded for this clone. The sequenced fragment ends 3 residues before the CDR3 boundary, so the rest is inferred from the germline J gene. This rearrangement joins TRBV2 to TRBJ1-1, with TRBD1 identical over 8 bases. Germline V gives CDR1 SNHLY, CDR2 FYNNEI. The CDR3 spans 12 residues. The V and J ends lost 8 bases and 3 bases, in that order; junction bases with no gene match: 2. The sequenced part of the CDR3 DNA is TGTGCCAGCCACAGGGGGTACACTGAA. Amino acids: CASHRGYTE. The complete CDR3 reads CASHRGYTEAFF.

Partial CDR3 DNA: TGTGCCAGCTCACCTTCGGGGGGACGGAGCTCTGGGGCCAACGTC. Protein: CASSPSGGRSSGANV. The complete CDR3 sequence is CASSPSGGRSSGANVLTF. V is TRBV18 and J is TRBJ2-6, with 7 bases identical to TRBD2. The read stops 3 residues short of the end of the CDR3; the missing end is completed from the germline J gene. This CDR3 has 18 residues. The J segment lost 0 bases and the V segment lost 3 bases, leaving 8 bases of the junction unmatched. Germline V lookup: CDR1 KGHSH, CDR2 LQKENI.

This clone was seen more than once but under ten times. The read falls 3 residues short of the CDR3 end, and the missing part is taken from the germline J gene. The rearrangement joins TRBV5-6 to TRBJ2-5; possibly TRBD2 for D (5 bases). The CDR3 extends over 15 amino acids. V was clipped by 4 bases and J by 1 base, with 14 bases between them. Germline CDR1 and CDR2: SGHDT and YYEEEE. Partial CDR3 DNA: TGTGCCAGCAGCACGGCCGGGGAATTCCAAGAGACC. It yields the protein CASSTAGEFQET. The complete CDR3 sequence is CASSTAGEFQETQYF.

As concerns this clone: Read sequence stops 3 residues before the CDR3 end, and the germline J gene provides the missing end. The gene calls are TRBV7-3 and TRBJ2-3; TRBD2 matches at 10 bases. Germline CDR1 is SGHTA and CDR2 is FQGTGA. The V and J ends lost 4 bases and 5 bases, in that order; junction bases with no gene match: 9. The CDR3 loop spans 16 amino acids. The CDR3 region is CASSSTSGRGGDTQYF. CDR3 DNA, as far as it was read: TGTGCCAGCAGCTCAACCAGCGGGAGGGGGGGAGATACG.

For this clone: Read sequence stops 3 residues before the CDR3 end, and the germline J gene provides the missing end. The genes are TRBV6-2 or TRBV6-3 and TRBJ2-7, with 8 bases identical to TRBD2. The length of the CDR3 is 14 residues. V was pared by 7 bases and J by 3 bases, with 8 bases of the junction left unmatched. The germline V gene encodes CDR1 MNHEY and CDR2 SVGEGT. CDR3 residues: CASTYSGKSYEQYF. The DNA read from the CDR3 is TGTGCCAGCACCTATAGCGGGAAAAGCTACGAG.

A note on this clone: The read ends 3 residues before the CDR3 terminus; that terminus is restored from the germline J gene. The chain uses TRBV6-8 and TRBJ2-7; TRBD2 matches 13 bases. CDR3 length: 19 amino acids. Losses at the gene ends were 4 bases for V and 4 bases for J; bases not matched to a gene: 16. Germline loops: CDR1 MNHGY, CDR2 SAAAGT. Incomplete CDR3 DNA: TGTGCCAGCAGTTGCAACCGAACTAGCGGGAGGGCCGATGTTTACGAG. Its protein is CASSCNRTSGRADVYE. The whole CDR3 protein reads CASSCNRTSGRADVYEQYF.

This clone has only a few counts. The read ends 3 residues before the CDR3 terminus; that terminus is restored from the germline J gene. This chain links TRBV19 with TRBJ2-3, with 12 positions matching TRBD2. V shed 3 bases, J shed 2 bases, and the junction held 6 bases outside the gene matches. This CDR3 spans 17 amino acids. The V gene's germline CDR1 is LNHDA and CDR2 SQIVND (reference sequence). This CDR3 is CASSMTGLAGTTDTQYF. The CDR3 bases that were read are TGTGCCAGTAGTATGACCGGACTAGCGGGGACCACAGATACG.

This clone was detected many times. The read falls 3 residues short of the CDR3 end, and the missing part is taken from the germline J gene. The rearrangement joins TRBV29-1 to TRBJ2-3; the D gene is possibly TRBD2 (6 bases). Germline CDR1 reads SQVTM; CDR2 reads ANQGSEA. Trimming cost V 4 bases and J 1 base, with 12 bases left between them. This CDR3 is built from 14 residues. The CDR3 is CSVGVGGRTDTQYF. The CDR3 bases that were read are TGCAGCGTTGGGGTGGGGGGACGCACAGATACG.

This clone was seen repeatedly, ten times or more. The read terminates 3 residues before the CDR3 end, so the remaining end is supplied by the germline J gene. Other DNA variants within this sample encode the same CDR3. The rearrangement links TRBV18 to TRBJ2-7; 8 nucleotides match TRBD2. Losses at the gene ends were 3 bases for V and 6 bases for J; bases not matched to a gene: 7. Per the germline V gene, CDR1 is KGHSH and CDR2 is LQKENI. The CDR3 has 14 residues. The CDR3 loop is CASSPPAGAGEQYF. CDR3 DNA (partial): TGTGCCAGCTCACCCCCAGCGGGAGCTGGCGAG. The full variable domain, rest sourced from reference TRBV18 and TRBJ2-7, is NAGVMQNPRHLVRRRGQEARLRCSPMKGHSHVYWYRQLPEEGLKFMVYLQKENIIDESGMPKERFSAEFPKEGPSILRIQQVVRGDSAAYFCASSPPAGAGEQYFGPGTRLTVT.

The table lists this clone with many counts. Coverage ceases 3 residues before the CDR3 finishes, and the germline J gene fills in the end. The genes are TRBV5-1 and TRBJ2-1; 7 nucleotides match TRBD2. The germline gives CDR1 SGHRS, CDR2 YFSETQ. V dropped 1 base and J dropped 4; count of bases not matched to a gene: 11. The CDR3 has 17 residues. The CDR3 protein is CASSLWGLQGPYNEQFF. The DNA read from the CDR3 is TGCGCCAGCAGCTTGTGGGGACTACAAGGGCCTTACAATGAG.

In this sample, this clone turned up a few times. This CDR3 is CASSLTGQGNQPQHF. CDR3 DNA (partial): TGTGCCAGCAGCTTAACAGGACAAGGCAATCAGCCC. The chain recombines TRBV5-6 with TRBJ1-5; D is possibly TRBD1 (5 bases). The sequence runs out 3 residues before the end of the CDR3; the remainder is reconstructed from the germline J gene. In germline, CDR1 is SGHDT, CDR2 YYEEEE. V shed 2 bases and J shed 2 bases, with 11 bases lying between them. The CDR3 is 15 residues long. Full variable domain (missing parts from reference TRBV5-6 and TRBJ1-5): DAGVTQSPTHLIKTRGQQVTLRCSPKSGHDTVSWYQQALGQGPQFIFQYYEEEERQRGNFPDRFSGHQFPNYSSELNVNALLLGDSALYLCASSLTGQGNQPQHFGDGTRLSIL.

This clone turned up a few times. The read terminates 3 residues ahead of where the CDR3 ends, so the germline J gene completes it. V is TRBV7-2 and J is TRBJ1-2; D possibly corresponds to TRBD1 (5 bases). The CDR3 has 15 amino acids. Looked up from germline, CDR1 is SGHTA and CDR2 is FQGNSA. V shed 1 base and J shed 5 bases, with 14 bases lying between them. The CDR3 protein is CASSLVVGPGYGYTF. The covered CDR3 bases are TGTGCCAGCAGCTTAGTAGTGGGGCCTGGGTATGGC.

With regard to this clone: The CDR3 end falls 3 residues outside the read, so it is completed with the germline J gene. The chain combines TRBV6-1 with TRBJ1-3, with a tentative D call TRBD1 (6 bases). The CDR3 consists of 16 residues. CDR1 MNHNS and CDR2 SASEGT come from the germline V gene. V lost 2 bases and J lost 3, with 14 bases in between. CDR3 region: CASSEMRAQGGNTIYF. CDR3 DNA, as far as it was read: TGTGCCAGCAGTGAAATGCGGGCACAGGGTGGAAACACC.

This clone has a count of ten or more. Sequencing ends 3 residues short of the CDR3 end; the germline J gene provides the rest. The same CDR3 also results from other DNA sequences found in this sample. The chain joins TRBV7-2 to TRBJ2-2, with D unclear. This CDR3 comprises 14 residues. Trimming removed 1 base from V and 5 bases from J, with 8 bases in between. Germline V gene data show CDR1 as SGHTA and CDR2 as FQGNSA. CDR3 DNA (partial): TGTGCCAGCAGCTTAGGTCACCGGACCGGGGAG. It codes for CASSLGHRTGE. The whole CDR3 region reads CASSLGHRTGELFF.

This clone was counted many times. From the germline J gene comes the end of the CDR3, since the read stops 3 residues before it. This chain uses TRBV7-3 with TRBJ2-2, with D perhaps being TRBD1 or TRBD2 (5 bases each). This CDR3 comprises 12 residues. Trimming left V 5 bases short and J 5 bases short, with 6 bases between. Per the germline V gene, CDR1 is SGHTA and CDR2 is FQGTGA. The DNA read from the CDR3 is TGTGCCAGCAGCGAGGGGACCGGGGAG. Translating gives CASSEGTGE. The full-length CDR3 reads as CASSEGTGELFF.

This clone was picked up a small number of times. Sequencing ends 3 residues short of the CDR3 end; the germline J gene provides the rest. The chain links TRBV11-1 to TRBJ2-1; 12 nucleotides align to TRBD2. The CDR3 totals 15 residues. CDR1 is SGHAT, CDR2 FQDESV, per germline (reference sequence). V gave up 6 bases and J gave up 4 bases; unmatched junction bases: 4. The part of the CDR3 DNA that was read is TGTGCCAGCAGACATCTAGCGGGGGGGTACAATGAG. Translating it yields CASRHLAGGYNE. The full CDR3 is CASRHLAGGYNEQFF.

This clone appeared a few times. Coverage ceases 3 residues before the CDR3 finishes, and the germline J gene fills in the end. The rearrangement joins TRBV7-9 to TRBJ2-3, with D perhaps matching TRBD2 (7 bases). The CDR3 is 13 amino acids. Germline lookup yields CDR1 SEHNR and CDR2 FQNEAQ (reference sequence). The CDR3: CAPGRGGSPPQYF. The part of the CDR3 DNA that was read is TGTGCCCCCGGTAGGGGGGGGTCACCGCCG.

In its sample, this clone was seen many times. CDR3 region: CSAEAGAAYTQYF. Incomplete CDR3 DNA: TGCAGTGCAGAAGCGGGTGCCGCATATACG. This chain joins TRBV20-1 and TRBJ2-3; tentatively, D is TRBD2 (6 bases). Read sequence stops 3 residues before the CDR3 end, and the germline J gene provides the missing end. V was cut by 6 bases and J by 7 bases, with 17 bases left in between. Germline CDR1 is DFQATT and CDR2 is SNEGSKA (reference sequence). CDR3 length: 13 amino acids.

At least ten counts were recorded for this clone. The CDR3 end lies 3 residues beyond the end of the read and is filled in from the germline J gene. The chain employs TRBV2 and TRBJ1-5; maybe TRBD1 (6 bases). CDR3 length equals 14 residues. V gave up 4 bases and J gave up 5 bases, with 12 bases separating them. Germline V gene lookup returns CDR1 SNHLY and CDR2 FYNNEI. CDR3 DNA (partial): TGTGCCAGCAGTGTGGCGGGGGCGGATCAGCCC. As protein: CASSVAGADQP. The whole CDR3 sequence is CASSVAGADQPQHF. The whole variable domain, filled in from reference TRBV2 and TRBJ1-5, reads EPEVTQTPSHQVTQMGQEVILRCVPISNHLYFYWYRQILGQKVEFLVSFYNNEISEKSEIFDDQFSVERPDGSNFTLKIRSTKLEDSAMYFCASSVAGADQPQHFGDGTRLSIL.

The table lists this clone with a few counts. The read ends 3 residues early relative to the CDR3; the germline J gene fills the gap. The rearrangement joins TRBV5-1 to TRBJ2-2, with D perhaps matching TRBD1 (5 bases). There are 15 residues in the CDR3. Deletions cut 4 bases from V and 1 base from J, with 11 bases between. Germline-derived CDR1 and CDR2 are SGHRS and YFSETQ. The sequenced CDR3 bases are TGCGCCAGCAGCCTTCGGACACAGAACACCGGGGAG. Amino acids: CASSLRTQNTGE. The full CDR3 protein reads CASSLRTQNTGELFF.

Details on this clone: The read halts 3 residues ahead of the CDR3 end, with the missing end drawn from the germline J gene. The chain joins TRBV19 to TRBJ1-1, with 9 bases lining up with TRBD1. With V trimmed by 5 bases and J by 4 bases, 5 bases remained unmatched. Germline V gives CDR1 LNHDA, CDR2 SQIVND (reference sequence). The CDR3 contains 14 residues. The sequenced part of the CDR3 DNA is TGTGCCAGTAGTTGGGACAGGGTCATCACTGAA. Encoded protein: CASSWDRVITE. The complete CDR3 protein is CASSWDRVITEAFF.

This clone was seen ten or more times. The read ends 3 residues before the CDR3 terminus; that terminus is restored from the germline J gene. This chain links TRBV18 with TRBJ1-5; D gene unclear. The CDR3 runs 16 residues. Germline V lookup: CDR1 KGHSH, CDR2 LQKENI. V dropped 1 base and J dropped 3 bases, with 13 bases sitting between them. The part of the CDR3 DNA that was read is TGTGCCAGCTCACCACTTTCGGGGAGGCTCAATCAGCCC. Amino acid sequence: CASSPLSGRLNQP. The CDR3 in full is CASSPLSGRLNQPQHF. Looking up the rest from reference TRBV18 and TRBJ1-5 gives the full variable domain: NAGVMQNPRHLVRRRGQEARLRCSPMKGHSHVYWYRQLPEEGLKFMVYLQKENIIDESGMPKERFSAEFPKEGPSILRIQQVVRGDSAAYFCASSPLSGRLNQPQHFGDGTRLSIL.

This clone was observed many times. The CDR3 goes on 3 residues after the read ends, and that part is filled in from the germline J gene. The chain couples TRBV18 to TRBJ1-6; 8 bases match TRBD1. This CDR3 spans 16 amino acids. Germline V gene data show CDR1 as KGHSH and CDR2 as LQKENI. Trimming removed 3 bases from V and 8 bases from J; junction bases left unmatched: 9. CDR3: CASSPGQGDEDSPLHF. The part of the CDR3 DNA that was read is TGTGCCAGCTCACCCGGACAGGGTGACGAGGATTCACCC.

This clone was found many times. The read ends 3 residues shy of where the CDR3 ends; the end is completed using the germline J gene. The chain carries TRBV5-1 and TRBJ1-1; tentative D call: TRBD1 (5 bases). Trimming removed 5 bases at V and 2 bases at J, with 10 bases between. The V gene's germline CDR1 is SGHRS and CDR2 YFSETQ. The CDR3 has 13 amino acids. The CDR3 here is CASRDTYNTEAFF. The sequenced part of the CDR3 DNA is TGCGCCAGCAGGGACACTTATAACACTGAA.

Only a few counts were recorded for this clone. The read is 3 residues too short to cover the CDR3 end, so that end is filled in from the germline J gene. V gene TRBV2 combines with J gene TRBJ2-4; 8 bases are a match to TRBD2. The length of the CDR3 is 14 residues. Germline V gives CDR1 SNHLY, CDR2 FYNNEI. CDR3 bases read: TGTGCCAGCAGTGATGTAGCGGGGACTAGTCGT. Its translation: CASSDVAGTSR. The entire CDR3 reads CASSDVAGTSRQYF. Full variable domain (remainder filled in from reference TRBV2 and TRBJ2-4): EPEVTQTPSHQVTQMGQEVILRCVPISNHLYFYWYRQILGQKVEFLVSFYNNEISEKSEIFDDQFSVERPDGSNFTLKIRSTKLEDSAMYFCASSDVAGTSRQYFGAGTRLSVL.

Turning to this clone: The sequence runs out 3 residues before the end of the CDR3; the remainder is reconstructed from the germline J gene. The rearrangement links TRBV20-1 to TRBJ1-4; D is perhaps TRBD1 (5 bases). This CDR3 comprises 15 residues. V was clipped by 6 bases and J by 7 bases, with 21 bases between them. Germline values: CDR1 DFQATT, CDR2 SNEGSKA (reference sequence). CDR3 in amino acids: CSAPTRRGGGEKLFF. CDR3 DNA, as far as it was read: TGCAGTGCCCCTACCCGGAGGGGCGGGGGTGAAAAA.

This clone has more than one count but fewer than ten. The sequence runs out 3 residues before the end of the CDR3; the remainder is reconstructed from the germline J gene. This chain uses TRBV18 with TRBJ2-2, with 9 bases that match TRBD1. The CDR3 runs 15 residues. Germline trimming cut 6 bases from V and 1 base from J; bases unmatched to any gene: 3. The V gene's germline CDR1 is KGHSH and CDR2 LQKENI. The CDR3 bases that were read are TGTGCCAGCTCCACGGACAGGGGGAACACCGGGGAG. It specifies CASSTDRGNTGE. The CDR3 in full is CASSTDRGNTGELFF.

In its sample, this clone was seen a few times. The read finishes 3 residues shy of the CDR3 end, and the germline J gene is used to complete it. The chain uses TRBV19 and TRBJ2-3, with D maybe TRBD2 (6 bases). The germline V gene encodes CDR1 LNHDA and CDR2 SQIVND (reference sequence). V was clipped by 6 bases and J by 0 bases, with 10 bases between them. This CDR3 contains 14 residues. CDR3 sequence reads: CASRSGDSTDTQYF. The covered CDR3 bases are TGTGCCAGTAGATCGGGGGACAGCACAGATACG.

There are a few counts of this clone. The read finishes 3 residues shy of the CDR3 end, and the germline J gene is used to complete it. The chain has TRBV6-2 or TRBV6-3 and TRBJ2-5, with D uncertain. V lost 4 bases, J lost 1 base, and 7 bases lay in between. The CDR3 spans 13 residues. The germline V gene has CDR1 MNHEY and CDR2 SVGEGT. Partial CDR3 DNA: TGTGCCAGCAGTTCCCAGGTCCAAGAGACC. This encodes CASSSQVQET. The complete CDR3 sequence is CASSSQVQETQYF.

This clone was seen repeatedly, ten times or more. The read gets to within 3 residues of the CDR3 end, and the germline J gene fills in the rest. The rearrangement joins TRBV18 to TRBJ2-1; 10 bases line up with TRBD2. V was pared by 5 bases and J by 3 bases, with 7 bases of the junction left unmatched. The CDR3 loop spans 16 amino acids. The germline CDR1 and CDR2 sequences are KGHSH and LQKENI. CDR3 protein: CASSAGLAKVYNEQFF. The sequenced CDR3 bases are TGTGCCAGCTCAGCGGGACTAGCGAAGGTCTACAATGAG.

The table lists this clone with a few counts. The CDR3 end falls 3 residues outside the read, so it is completed with the germline J gene. The chain carries TRBV6-2 or TRBV6-3 and TRBJ1-5; 9 nucleotides match TRBD1. Germline V gene data show CDR1 as MNHEY and CDR2 as SVGEGT. The CDR3 runs 14 residues. The V and J ends lost 5 bases and 2 bases, in that order; junction bases with no gene match: 1. This chain's CDR3 is CASSRTGGNQPQHF. The CDR3 bases that were read are TGTGCCAGCAGTCGGACAGGGGGCAATCAGCCC.